The entry below gives a single T cell receptor beta chain sequence along with its context. This record comes from a study of T cell changes during pregnancy in multiple sclerosis. TCRdb's copy holds only in-frame clones and misses some; the assay was immunoSEQ multiplex PCR. This repertoire shows some 87,000 clones, 90% to 95% found once; its top ten account for 1.1%. The sample here was peripheral blood, taken in the second trimester of pregnancy. The sequence was collected from a female donor with multiple sclerosis, enrolled in a pregnancy study.

DNA for the CDR3: TGTGCCAGCAGCTTAGACAGGATGAACACTGAAGCTTTCTTT. Translating it yields CASSLDRMNTEAFF. This sequence joins TRBV7-8 and TRBJ1-1; a weak D match, TRBD1 (5 bases). Per the germline V gene, CDR1 is SGHVS and CDR2 is FQNEAQ. This CDR3 is built from 14 residues. The ends were cut back, 1 base at V and 0 bases at J, with 6 bases in the middle.